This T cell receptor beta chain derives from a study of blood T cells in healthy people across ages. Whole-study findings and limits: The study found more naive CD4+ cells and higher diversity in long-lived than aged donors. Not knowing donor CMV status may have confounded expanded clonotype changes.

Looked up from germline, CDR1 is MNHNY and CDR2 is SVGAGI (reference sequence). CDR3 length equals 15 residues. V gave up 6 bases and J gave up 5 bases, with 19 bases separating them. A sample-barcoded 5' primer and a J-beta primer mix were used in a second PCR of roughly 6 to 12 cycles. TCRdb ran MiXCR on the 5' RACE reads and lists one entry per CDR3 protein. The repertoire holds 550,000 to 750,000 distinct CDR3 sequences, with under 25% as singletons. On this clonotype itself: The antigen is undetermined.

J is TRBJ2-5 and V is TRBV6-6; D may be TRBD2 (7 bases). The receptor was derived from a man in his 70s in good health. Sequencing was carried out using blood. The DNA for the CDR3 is TGTGCCAGCAGCCTTGCCGCGGGGGCGACGGAGACCCAGTACTTC. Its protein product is CASSLAAGATETQYF.